This TCR beta chain stems from a study of cytomegalovirus exposure and HLA in healthy donors. Germline assignment: CDR1 MGHRA and CDR2 YSYEKL. Trimming took 3 bases from V and 6 from J; bases not matched to a gene: 3. The CDR3 contains 14 residues. Both 60 Vbeta primers and 13 Jbeta primers went into the PCR. Sequencing was performed with immunoSEQ multiplex PCR; in TCRdb, only in-frame clones are kept and a portion is missing. In the table there are some 100,000 clones, roughly 79% of which are singletons. Study-level points and caveats: Data from an earlier analysis indicated that most TCR beta V segments were productive either about 87% or about 30% of the time. Rates of TCR association differed by HLA locus in a later analysis, with DRB1 highest and HLA-C lowest. There was a cluster of highly shared sequence variants that was likely a sequencing artifact. Sequences of the TCR beta chain were said to predict the HLA-A and HLA-B alleles of most subjects accurately.

Points on this clone: Its target is unknown.

The V and J genes are TRBV4-1 and TRBJ2-4; 9 bases agree with TRBD1. Sequenced sample: PBMCs. This TCR came from a woman in her 70s in good health and CMV-seropositive. This CDR3 is CASSHPGQGNIQYF. CDR3 nucleotide sequence: TGCGCCAGCAGCCACCCGGGACAGGGAAACATTCAGTACTTC.